One sample yielded the 6 T cell receptor beta chains listed below, sequenced in a study of Tregs in tolerant kidney transplant recipients. Mixed chimerism was transient after nonmyeloablative marrow transplants from related graft donors. TCRdb's copy holds only in-frame clones and misses some; the assay was immunoSEQ multiplex PCR. The table records tens of thousands of clones, roughly 93% of them present only once. The source material was CD4+ T cells from blood (PBMCs), sampled 12 months after the transplant. These receptors all come from a human patient who received a combined kidney and bone marrow transplant. Some T cells may be provided by the graft donor.

V is TRBV18 and J is TRBJ2-5; TRBD2 agrees at 8 bases. The V gene end was trimmed by 3 bases and the J gene end by 1 base; junction bases not matched to a gene: 4. Germline V gives CDR1 KGHSH, CDR2 LQKENI. This CDR3 spans 15 amino acids. This CDR3 reads CASSPTSGAQETQYF. The DNA for the CDR3 is TGTGCCAGCTCACCTACTAGCGGAGCCCAAGAGACCCAGTACTTC.

CDR3 in amino acids: CSVEDRPGTYEQYF. DNA of the CDR3: TGCAGCGTTGAAGATCGACCGGGGACCTACGAGCAGTACTTC. The chain is built from TRBV29-1 and TRBJ2-7, with a tentative D call TRBD2 (5 bases). The CDR3 loop spans 14 amino acids. V lost 0 bases, J lost 2 bases, and 11 bases lay in between. Germline lookup yields CDR1 SQVTM and CDR2 ANQGSEA.

The rearrangement links TRBV25-1 to TRBJ2-2, with D possibly matching TRBD1 (6 bases). Per germline, CDR1 MGHDK and CDR2 SYGVNS. The V and J ends lost 1 base and 0 bases respectively, with 12 bases between them. CDR3 size: 17 residues. The CDR3 reads CASSESPGQPNTGELFF. CDR3 DNA sequence: TGTGCCAGCAGTGAATCTCCCGGACAGCCGAACACCGGGGAGCTGTTTTTT.

The chain is built from TRBV7-2 and TRBJ2-7, with D possibly matching TRBD1 (6 bases). The CDR3 spans 14 residues. V dropped 2 bases and J dropped 1 base, with 9 bases sitting between them. Germline-derived CDR1 and CDR2 are SGHTA and FQGNSA. The CDR3 protein is CASSLYRESYEQYF. Here the CDR3 DNA reads TGTGCCAGCAGCTTATACAGGGAATCCTACGAGCAGTACTTC.

This rearrangement joins TRBV7-2 to TRBJ1-5; 7 bases agree with TRBD1. Trimming at V came to 4 bases and at J to 3 bases, leaving 6 bases not matched to a gene. Germline V gene data show CDR1 as SGHTA and CDR2 as FQGNSA. CDR3 length: 15 residues. The CDR3 is CASSSRQGNNQPQHF. The CDR3 DNA sequence: TGTGCCAGCAGCTCCCGACAGGGAAACAATCAGCCCCAGCATTTT.

Details on this clone: An end of the junction does not agree with germline; a read error may underlie this. At the DNA level, this CDR3 is encoded by other sequences in the same sample as well. CDR3 sequence reads: CASSAHHGQTNNSPLHF. Written as DNA, the CDR3 is TGTGCCAGCAGCGCTCACCACGGACAGACAAATAATTCCCCCCTCCACTTT. The chain is built from TRBV5-4 and TRBJ1-6, with D perhaps matching TRBD1 (6 bases). This CDR3 contains 17 residues. Germline CDR1 is SGHNT and CDR2 is YYREEE (reference sequence).